One sample yielded the 8 T cell receptor beta chains listed below, sequenced in a study of blood T cell repertoires in COVID-19. Sequenced by immunoSEQ multiplex PCR; TCRdb stores in-frame clones only, minus some. The repertoire holds around 100,000 clones, with 70% to 80% as singletons. Sequenced: peripheral blood. These receptors came from a woman in her 70s with acute or convalescent COVID-19.

The CDR3 sequence is CASSQLAGSSYNEQFF. In nucleotides, the CDR3 is TGCGCCAGCAGCCAGCTAGCGGGGAGCTCCTACAATGAGCAGTTCTTC. V usage is TRBV5-1 and J usage is TRBJ2-1; the match to TRBD2 covers 9 bases. CDR1 and CDR2 from the germline V gene are SGHRS and YFSETQ. V shed 4 bases, J shed 0 bases, and the junction held 5 bases outside the gene matches. The CDR3 contains 16 residues.

This rearrangement joins TRBV30 to TRBJ2-7; 10 bases are a match to TRBD1. This CDR3 has 13 amino acids. V lost 6 bases to trimming and J lost 6 bases; unmatched junction nucleotides: 8. The germline CDR1 and CDR2 sequences are GTSNPN and SVGIG (reference sequence). The CDR3 sequence: CACRWTGGGEQYV. The CDR3 nucleotides are TGTGCCTGCCGATGGACAGGGGGTGGCGAGCAGTACGTC.

The V call is TRBV5-6, the J call TRBJ2-5, with D perhaps matching TRBD1 (5 bases). Per the germline V gene, CDR1 is SGHDT and CDR2 is YYEEEE. V lost 5 bases to trimming and J lost 0 bases, with 17 bases between them. The length of the CDR3 is 16 residues. The CDR3 nucleotides read TGTGCCAGCAGTTACCAGTCGACAGTGTACCAAGAGACCCAGTACTTC. Its translation is CASSYQSTVYQETQYF. The full variable domain, its missing parts supplied by reference TRBV5-6 and TRBJ2-5, is DAGVTQSPTHLIKTRGQQVTLRCSPKSGHDTVSWYQQALGQGPQFIFQYYEEEERQRGNFPDRFSGHQFPNYSSELNVNALLLGDSALYLCASSYQSTVYQETQYFGPGTRLLVL.

The CDR3 coding sequence is TGTGCCAGCAGCTTATCGTCTGCGGACAGGACCACAGATACGCAGTATTTT. This encodes CASSLSSADRTTDTQYF. This rearrangement joins TRBV7-6 to TRBJ2-3, with 7 bases fitting TRBD1. In germline, CDR1 is SGHVS, CDR2 FNYEAQ. Germline trimming cut 2 bases from V and 2 bases from J; bases unmatched to any gene: 10. The CDR3 runs to 17 residues.

The CDR3 sequence: CASSTLGGGPSTDTQYF. DNA of the CDR3: TGTGCCAGCAGCACATTAGGTGGGGGCCCGAGCACAGATACGCAGTATTTT. The J gene is TRBJ2-3, the V gene TRBV11-2; D is possibly TRBD1 (6 bases). CDR3 size: 17 residues. Trimming removed 5 bases from V and 0 bases from J, with 18 bases in between. Germline V gives CDR1 SGHAT, CDR2 FQNNGV.

The V call is TRBV15, the J call TRBJ2-1; 11 nucleotides line up with TRBD2. Per germline, CDR1 LNHNV and CDR2 YYDKDF (reference sequence). This CDR3 is built from 16 residues. V gave up 4 bases and J gave up 7 bases; unmatched junction bases: 9. CDR3 loop: CATSILAGGPGNEQFF. The DNA of the CDR3 is TGTGCCACCAGCATTTTAGCGGGGGGGCCGGGGAATGAGCAGTTCTTC.

The rearrangement uses TRBV7-6 and TRBJ2-7; 9 bases match TRBD1. This CDR3 has 16 amino acids. Trimming removed 4 bases from V and 0 bases from J; junction bases left unmatched: 7. CDR1 is SGHVS, CDR2 FNYEAQ, per germline. Written as DNA, the CDR3 is TGTGCCAGCAGCTCAGACGTGGGACAGGGCTCCTACGAGCAGTACTTC. Protein product: CASSSDVGQGSYEQYF.

The rearrangement uses TRBV3-1 (or the pseudogene TRBV3-2) and TRBJ2-7; D possibly corresponds to TRBD2 (6 bases). The CDR3 length is 17 residues. Germline CDR1 LGHDT, CDR2 YNNKEL (reference sequence). V was pared by 2 bases and J by 1 base, with 18 bases between. The CDR3 sequence is CASSQRELAGVSYEQYV. CDR3 in DNA: TGTGCCAGCAGCCAACGGGAGTTGGCAGGCGTTTCCTACGAGCAGTACGTC.